The clone carrying this T cell receptor (beta chain) has a handful of counts. Its antigen is still unknown. The data stem from a study of blood T cells in healthy people across ages. Study-level background: About one barcoded beta molecule was captured per two T cells (by template switching).

A second PCR of roughly 7 to 11 cycles used a sample-barcoded 5' primer and a J-beta primer mix. TCRdb re-derived calls from the 5' RACE reads in MiXCR, one entry per CDR3 protein. The sample shows 1.5 million to 2 million distinct CDR3 sequences, approximately 28% of them seen only once. The germline V gene has CDR1 SGHRS and CDR2 YFSETQ. The V and J ends lost 3 bases and 6 bases respectively, with 16 bases between them. CDR3 length: 16 residues. Study-wide results and caveats: CMV status of donors was not determined, possibly confounding expanded clonotype changes. Unsorted PBMC input precluded a conclusive naive versus antigen-experienced comparison. A strong correlation was found between TCR beta diversity and the percentage of naive T cells.

Specimen: blood. This clonotype was sampled from a woman in her twenties or thirties in good health. The chain has TRBV5-1 and TRBJ1-6; tentative D call: TRBD1 (5 bases). CDR3 sequence: CASSWRSGHGNSPLHF. The CDR3 bases are TGCGCCAGCAGCTGGAGGAGCGGACATGGTAATTCACCCCTCCACTTT.